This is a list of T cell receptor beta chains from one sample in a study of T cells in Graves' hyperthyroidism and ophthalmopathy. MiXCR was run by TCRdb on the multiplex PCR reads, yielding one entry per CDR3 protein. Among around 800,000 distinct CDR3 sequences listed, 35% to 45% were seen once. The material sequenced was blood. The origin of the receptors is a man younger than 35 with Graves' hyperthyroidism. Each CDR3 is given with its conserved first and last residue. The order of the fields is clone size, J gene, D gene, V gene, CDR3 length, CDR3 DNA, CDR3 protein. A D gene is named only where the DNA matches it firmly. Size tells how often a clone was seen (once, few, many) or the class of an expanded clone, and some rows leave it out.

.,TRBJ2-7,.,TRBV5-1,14,TGCGCCAGCAGCTTGGATTATGCAGGCTACGAGCAGTACTTC,CASSLDYAGYEQYF
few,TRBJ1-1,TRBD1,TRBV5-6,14,TGTGCCAGCAGCGCCAGGGGGCAGGGCACTGAAGCTTTCTTT,CASSARGQGTEAFF
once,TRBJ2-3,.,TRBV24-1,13,TGTGCCACCAGTGAGGTCGCCGGGGATACGCAGTATTTT,CATSEVAGDTQYF
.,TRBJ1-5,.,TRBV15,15,TGTGCCACCAGCAGTTCCGGGTCGGGGGCCCAGCCCCAGCATTTT,CATSSSGSGAQPQHF
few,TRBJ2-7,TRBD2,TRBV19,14,TGTGCCACTTCTGCTAGCGGGAACTCCTACGAGCAGTACTTC,CATSASGNSYEQYF
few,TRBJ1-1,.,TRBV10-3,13,TGTGCCAGCGTCAACCGAGAGGACACTGAAGCTTTCTTT,CASVNREDTEAFF
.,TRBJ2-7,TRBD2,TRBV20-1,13,TGCAGTGCTTCCAGCGGGAGTGTCGACGAGCAGTACTTC,CSASSGSVDEQYF
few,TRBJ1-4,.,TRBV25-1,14,TGTGCCAGCAGTCCCCCGGGCGGACGCGAAAAACTGTTTTTT,CASSPPGGREKLFF
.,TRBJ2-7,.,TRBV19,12,TGTGCTAGAGATGGTGGAGGCTACGAGCAGTACTTC,CARDGGGYEQYF
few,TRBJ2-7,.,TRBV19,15,TGTGCCAGTAGTCTCCGACAGACCTCCCTCTACGAGCAGTACTTC,CASSLRQTSLYEQYF
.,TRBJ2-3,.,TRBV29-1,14,TGCAGCGTCTACGGGAGCCCTAGCACAGATACGCAGTATTTT,CSVYGSPSTDTQYF
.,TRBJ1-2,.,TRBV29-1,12,TGCAGCTTGGTTCCAGGGGAATATGGCTACACCTTC,CSLVPGEYGYTF
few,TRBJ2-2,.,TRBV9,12,TGTGCCAGCAGCGTAATAGCCGGGGAGCTGTTTTTT,CASSVIAGELFF
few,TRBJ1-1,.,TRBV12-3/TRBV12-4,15,TGTGCCAGCAGTTTAAAGGGGACATTGAACACTGAAGCTTTCTTT,CASSLKGTLNTEAFF
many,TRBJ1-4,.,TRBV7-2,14,TGTGCCAGCAGCTTAGAGAGGGAGACTGAAAAACTGTTTTTT,CASSLERETEKLFF
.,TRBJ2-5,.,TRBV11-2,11,TGTGCCAGCAGCGGAATCGGGACCCAGTACTTC,CASSGIGTQYF
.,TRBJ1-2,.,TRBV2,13,TGTGCCAGCAGCCAAACAGGGCGAGGGGGCTACACCTTC,CASSQTGRGGYTF
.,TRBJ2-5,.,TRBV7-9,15,TGTCCCAGCAGCTTTCCTCGAGGCAGTAAGGAGACCCAGTACTTC,CPSSFPRGSKETQYF